This T cell receptor (beta chain) was profiled in a study of a mutant IDH1 vaccine in newly diagnosed glioma. In the study overall: Investigators started vaccination 4-6 weeks after radiotherapy alone, or with temozolomide cycles.

Time point noted: week 23, last vaccination. Every vaccine dose comprised 300 ug of mutant IDH1 20-mer peptide plus topical imiquimod. The astrocytomas were IDH1-mutant, ATRX-negative, and WHO grade 3 or 4. This CDR3 is built from 16 residues. V was shortened by 3 bases and J by 7 bases, with 22 bases between the two germline ends. The germline CDR1 and CDR2 sequences are GTSNPN and SVGIG (reference sequence). As to this clone: Its matching antigen is unknown.

Sequencing was performed with immunoSEQ multiplex PCR; in TCRdb, only in-frame clones are kept and a portion is missing. The sample has roughly 43,000 clones, around four fifths seen once; the top ten hold 5% to 6%. The specimen was PBMCs, collected from a glioma patient whose treatment included an IDH1 peptide vaccine. This receptor was identified in a man in his forties or fifties with glioma. The chain combines TRBV30 with TRBJ1-3; weak D call: TRBD1 (5 bases). The chain's CDR3 is CAWRASTGPRGNTIYF. CDR3 DNA: TGTGCCTGGAGAGCGAGCACGGGACCCCGGGGGAACACCATATATTTT.